Listed here are 22 T cell receptor beta chains from one sample, sequenced in a study of blood T cell repertoires in COVID-19 (dated by TCRdb to the early 2020s). Libraries came from the immunoSEQ multiplex PCR assay. This immuneACCESS table, as held by TCRdb, lists in-frame sequences with V and J called but not all clones. Of the missing ones, under half trace to an unresolved V gene in checked studies; the others have no known cause. This sample comprises 35,000 to 55,000 clones, approximately 85% of them detected only once. The ten biggest clones cover 9% to 15% of the sample. The sequencing sample was made of peripheral blood. These receptors all stem from a human donor in a cohort sampled during active COVID-19.

The chain recombines TRBV7-3 with TRBJ2-7; maybe TRBD2 (7 bases). The CDR3 length is 15 residues. Trimming took 6 bases from V and 4 from J, leaving 19 bases between them. CDR1 is SGHTA and CDR2 is FQGTGA in the germline V gene. The CDR3 region is CASSKRGGAEYEQYF. The CDR3 DNA follows: TGTGCCAGCAGTAAACGTGGGGGGGCTGAGTACGAGCAGTACTTC.

V usage is TRBV30 and J usage is TRBJ2-5; D may be TRBD1 (6 bases). V was pared by 2 bases and J by 5 bases, with 9 bases between. The CDR3 extends over 12 amino acids. The germline gives CDR1 GTSNPN, CDR2 SVGIG (reference sequence). The CDR3 here is CAWSWGLETQYF. The CDR3, as DNA: TGTGCCTGGAGTTGGGGGCTGGAGACCCAGTACTTC.

V usage is TRBV6-5 and J usage is TRBJ1-5, with 7 bases aligning to TRBD1. The CDR3 runs to 13 residues. V shed 8 bases, J shed 5 bases, and the junction held 6 bases outside the gene matches. The V gene's germline CDR1 is MNHEY and CDR2 SVGAGI. CDR3 DNA sequence: TGTGCCAGCGGTCGTCAGGGGGATCAGCCCCAGCATTTT. It encodes CASGRQGDQPQHF.

The chain employs TRBV18 and TRBJ1-5, with TRBD1 matching 9 bases. Germline loops: CDR1 KGHSH, CDR2 LQKENI. Trimming took 3 bases from V and 6 from J; bases not matched to a gene: 3. The CDR3 length is 14 residues. CDR3 region: CASSPGTGSQPQHF. The DNA of the CDR3 is TGTGCCAGCTCACCGGGGACAGGGAGTCAGCCCCAGCATTTT.

This sequence joins TRBV7-3 and TRBJ2-3; possible D gene TRBD2, 5 bases. This CDR3 contains 15 residues. Deletions cut 8 bases from V and 5 bases from J, with 20 bases between. Per germline, CDR1 SGHTA and CDR2 FQGTGA. DNA for the CDR3: TGTGCCAGCGCCAGCTTTCCGACGGGGAAAGATACGCAGTATTTT. This translates into CASASFPTGKDTQYF.

The chain has TRBV24-1 and TRBJ2-7, with D unclear. Germline V CDR1 and CDR2: KGHDR, SFDVKD. Trimming pared 9 bases from V and 6 bases from J, leaving 11 bases between. This CDR3 contains 11 residues. CDR3 sequence: CATLDQAEQYF. The CDR3 region has the DNA TGTGCCACCCTCGACCAGGCCGAGCAGTACTTC.

The chain has TRBV19 and TRBJ1-3; TRBD1 might be the D (6 bases). V was pared by 5 bases and J by 0 bases, with 23 bases between. CDR3 length: 19 residues. Per the germline V gene, CDR1 is LNHDA and CDR2 is SQIVND (reference sequence). CDR3 sequence reads: CASSFSGGRHTSSGNTIYF. CDR3 sequence (DNA): TGTGCCAGTAGTTTCTCGGGGGGCCGGCATACCTCCTCTGGAAACACCATATATTTT.

The V call is TRBV12-3 or TRBV12-4, the J call TRBJ1-5; D might be TRBD1 (6 bases). V was shortened by 4 bases and J by 6 bases, with 10 bases between the two germline ends. The CDR3 contains 13 residues. CDR3 in amino acids: CASSYRGGQPQHF. The CDR3 DNA is TGTGCCAGCAGTTATAGGGGGGGTCAGCCCCAGCATTTT.

The rearrangement links TRBV3-1 (or the pseudogene TRBV3-2) to TRBJ2-7, with TRBD2 as a possible D gene (5 bases). This CDR3 has 15 amino acids. Trimming took 11 bases from V and 6 from J, leaving 26 bases between them. Germline V gives CDR1 LGHDT, CDR2 YNNKEL (reference sequence). The CDR3 DNA is TGTGCCGCCGGGTCGGCGACTACACCTTTCCGCGAGCAGTACTTC. Protein: CAAGSATTPFREQYF.

The chain links TRBV3-1 (or the pseudogene TRBV3-2) to TRBJ2-7; weak D call: TRBD2 (5 bases). This CDR3 region has 13 residues. CDR1 is LGHDT and CDR2 is YNNKEL in the germline V gene (reference sequence). Trimming cost V 2 bases and J 0 bases, with 5 bases left between them. CDR3 loop: CASSQRDSYEQYF. The CDR3 nucleotides read TGTGCCAGCAGCCAACGGGACTCCTACGAGCAGTACTTC.

The gene calls are TRBV5-6 and TRBJ1-4; D gene unclear. CDR1 is SGHDT, CDR2 YYEEEE, per germline. Trimming removed 3 bases at V and 8 bases at J, with 20 bases between. The CDR3 loop spans 16 amino acids. The CDR3: CASSSPVPQTEEKLFF. In DNA form, the CDR3 reads TGTGCCAGCAGCTCCCCTGTGCCTCAGACTGAAGAAAAACTGTTTTTT. Full variable domain (remainder filled in from reference TRBV5-6 and TRBJ1-4): DAGVTQSPTHLIKTRGQQVTLRCSPKSGHDTVSWYQQALGQGPQFIFQYYEEEERQRGNFPDRFSGHQFPNYSSELNVNALLLGDSALYLCASSSPVPQTEEKLFFGSGTQLSVL.

The chain couples TRBV5-6 to TRBJ2-7; D possibly corresponds to TRBD2 (7 bases). CDR3 length: 14 amino acids. Germline V gene data show CDR1 as SGHDT and CDR2 as YYEEEE. Trimming pared 4 bases from V and 2 bases from J, leaving 13 bases between. The chain's CDR3 is CASSPQGGAYEQYF. CDR3 sequence (DNA): TGTGCCAGCAGCCCACAGGGAGGGGCCTACGAGCAGTACTTC.

DNA for the CDR3: TGTGCCAGCAGTACAGGGGGCCGATCATCCAATCAGCCCCAGCATTTT. Amino acid sequence: CASSTGGRSSNQPQHF. The chain uses TRBV2 and TRBJ1-5; 9 nucleotides match TRBD1. The CDR3 sequence is 16 residues long. CDR1 SNHLY and CDR2 FYNNEI come from the germline V gene. V was clipped by 5 bases and J by 3 bases; unmatched bases: 8. The whole variable domain, filled in from reference TRBV2 and TRBJ1-5, reads EPEVTQTPSHQVTQMGQEVILRCVPISNHLYFYWYRQILGQKVEFLVSFYNNEISEKSEIFDDQFSVERPDGSNFTLKIRSTKLEDSAMYFCASSTGGRSSNQPQHFGDGTRLSIL.

Worth noting for this clone: The junction departs from germline at one end; a sequencing error may be responsible. The V call is TRBV7-7, the J call TRBJ2-5; the D gene is possibly TRBD2 (6 bases). This CDR3 region has 14 residues. Looked up from germline, CDR1 is SSHAT and CDR2 is FNYEAQ (reference sequence). CDR3 amino acids: CASSRALGGETQYF. In DNA, the CDR3 is TGTGCTAGCAGCCGAGCGTTGGGAGGTGAGACCCAGTACTTC.

The chain links TRBV29-1 to TRBJ1-1; 7 bases agree with TRBD1. Germline values: CDR1 SQVTM, CDR2 ANQGSEA. V was pared by 4 bases and J by 4 bases, with 9 bases of the junction left unmatched. The CDR3 length is 14 residues. The CDR3, as DNA: TGCAGCGTTGCTTCGACAGGGATAAGCACTGAAGCTTTCTTT. It codes for CSVASTGISTEAFF.

The chain recombines TRBV24-1 with TRBJ2-5; 7 bases match TRBD1. Germline lookup yields CDR1 KGHDR and CDR2 SFDVKD. V dropped 7 bases and J dropped 4; count of bases not matched to a gene: 8. This CDR3 is 14 amino acids long. The CDR3 nucleotides read TGTGCCACCAGCCCGACAGGGTTGCGAGAGACCCAGTACTTC. Its translation: CATSPTGLRETQYF.

This chain links TRBV27 with TRBJ2-6, with D possibly matching TRBD1 (6 bases). V lost 5 bases, J lost 2 bases, and 16 bases lay in between. Germline lookup yields CDR1 MNHEY and CDR2 SMNVEV (reference sequence). The CDR3 extends over 17 amino acids. CDR3 sequence (DNA): TGTGCCAGCAGTCCCCCGGTCGGGACAACTGGGGCCAACGTCCTGACTTTC. As protein: CASSPPVGTTGANVLTF. Supplemented by reference TRBV27 and TRBJ2-6, the full variable domain reads EAQVTQNPRYLITVTGKKLTVTCSQNMNHEYMSWYRQDPGLGLRQIYYSMNVEVTDKGDVPEGYKVSRKEKRNFPLILESPSPNQTSLYFCASSPPVGTTGANVLTFGAGSRLTVL.

The V and J genes are TRBV6-5 and TRBJ1-2; perhaps TRBD1 as D (5 bases). The V gene's germline CDR1 is MNHEY and CDR2 SVGAGI. The CDR3 runs to 13 residues. Trimming removed 7 bases from V and 4 bases from J, with 13 bases in between. The CDR3 DNA follows: TGTGCCAGCACCTACCGGGGGAGCTATGGCTACACCTTC. It translates to CASTYRGSYGYTF.

V and J are TRBV5-1 and TRBJ2-4; 11 bases are a match to TRBD1. Trimming at V came to 0 bases and at J to 6 bases, leaving 5 bases not matched to a gene. Germline assignment: CDR1 SGHRS and CDR2 YFSETQ. This CDR3 has 16 amino acids. The CDR3 spells CASSLAPGTGGNIQYF. The CDR3 coding sequence is TGCGCCAGCAGCTTGGCCCCCGGGACAGGGGGAAACATTCAGTACTTC.

This sequence joins TRBV6-2 or TRBV6-3 and TRBJ1-5, with a weak D call TRBD1 (5 bases). The ends were cut back, 2 bases at V and 6 bases at J, with 11 bases in the middle. Germline-derived CDR1 and CDR2 are MNHEY and SVGEGT. There are 14 residues in the CDR3. CDR3 nucleotides: TGTGCCAGCAGTTACCACCAGGGAACTCAGCCCCAGCATTTT. Protein: CASSYHQGTQPQHF.

CDR3 nucleotide sequence: TGCGCCAGCAGCACGGGACAGACGTATGGCAATCAGCCCCAGCATTTT. Its protein product is CASSTGQTYGNQPQHF. The chain couples TRBV5-1 to TRBJ1-5, with TRBD1 matching over 7 bases. V was clipped by 4 bases and J by 2 bases; unmatched bases: 9. Germline loops: CDR1 SGHRS, CDR2 YFSETQ. The CDR3 is 16 amino acids.

The chain uses TRBV10-1 and TRBJ2-2; 7 bases agree with TRBD1. This CDR3 spans 15 amino acids. Germline assignment: CDR1 WNHNN and CDR2 SYGVQD (reference sequence). V trimming: 3 bases; J trimming: 7 bases; junction bases outside the gene matches: 8. The CDR3: CASSDSRGRNGELFF. The DNA for the CDR3 is TGCGCCAGCAGTGATAGTAGGGGGCGGAACGGGGAGCTGTTTTTT.